These 32 T cell receptor beta chains were sequenced from one sample in a study of blood T cell repertoires in COVID-19. Produced via immunoSEQ multiplex PCR; TCRdb's table is partial and in-frame only. The profile shows about 190,000 clones, 70% to 85% of them singletons. Sequencing was done on a sample of PBMCs or T cells enriched from blood (not recorded which). The receptors were gathered from a woman aged 30 to 39 who had recovered from COVID-19.

J is TRBJ1-1 and V is TRBV7-8; no clear D gene. This CDR3 contains 18 residues. Trimming pared 0 bases from V and 0 bases from J, leaving 17 bases between. Germline-derived CDR1 and CDR2 are SGHVS and FQNEAQ. The CDR3 loop reads CASSLAVVTNKMNTEAFF. CDR3 nucleotide sequence: TGTGCCAGCAGCTTAGCGGTGGTGACAAACAAAATGAACACTGAAGCTTTCTTT.

The J gene is TRBJ1-3, the V gene TRBV19, with TRBD1 matching 10 bases. The trim removed 8 bases at V and 1 base at J, leaving 11 bases unmatched. The germline gives CDR1 LNHDA, CDR2 SQIVND (reference sequence). This CDR3 has 17 amino acids. CDR3 coding DNA: TGTGCCAGTTCCCCGTCTAGACAGGGGGCGTCTGGAAACACCATATATTTT. Translated, it gives CASSPSRQGASGNTIYF.

The J gene is TRBJ2-6, the V gene TRBV7-8, with TRBD2 matching over 9 bases. The CDR3 contains 22 residues. Per germline, CDR1 SGHVS and CDR2 FQNEAQ. Trimming removed 1 base from V and 5 bases from J; junction bases left unmatched: 21. In DNA, the CDR3 is TGTGCCAGCAGCTTAGAGGTGAAAGCGGGAGGCAACTATTTCTTCTGGGCCAACGTCCTGACTTTC. This sequence encodes CASSLEVKAGGNYFFWANVLTF.

V usage is TRBV25-1 and J usage is TRBJ1-3, with 7 bases fitting TRBD1. In germline, CDR1 is MGHDK, CDR2 SYGVNS. This CDR3 spans 15 amino acids. V was pared by 6 bases and J by 0 bases, with 5 bases of the junction left unmatched. This CDR3 is CASSQQGPSGNTIYF. The CDR3 coding sequence is TGTGCCAGCAGCCAACAGGGGCCCTCTGGAAACACCATATATTTT.

The chain recombines TRBV7-6 with TRBJ1-1; possibly TRBD1 for D (5 bases). The CDR3 extends over 13 amino acids. The V and J ends lost 5 bases and 1 base respectively, with 8 bases between them. Germline lookup yields CDR1 SGHVS and CDR2 FNYEAQ. Written as DNA, the CDR3 is TGTGCCAGCAGCGGGAGGGGGAACACTGAAGCTTTCTTT. This sequence encodes CASSGRGNTEAFF.

V and J are TRBV5-1 and TRBJ1-5, with no clear D. CDR1 and CDR2 from the germline V gene are SGHRS and YFSETQ. Deletions cut 0 bases from V and 6 bases from J, with 13 bases between. CDR3 length equals 15 residues. CDR3 in DNA: TGCGCCAGCAGCTTGGGGTTGGGCGCGGGTCAGCCCCAGCATTTT. This translates into CASSLGLGAGQPQHF.

V is TRBV6-5 and J is TRBJ2-5, with D perhaps TRBD2 (5 bases). Trimming pared 2 bases from V and 4 bases from J, leaving 11 bases between. The CDR3 is 14 residues long. Germline assignment: CDR1 MNHEY and CDR2 SVGAGI. The CDR3 sequence: CASSYGVGIETQYF. The CDR3 region has the DNA TGTGCCAGCAGTTACGGGGTCGGGATAGAGACCCAGTACTTC.

This chain links TRBV5-1 with TRBJ1-4; 7 positions match TRBD1. This CDR3 comprises 15 residues. J lost 6 bases, V lost 3 bases, and 8 bases had no gene match. The germline CDR1 and CDR2 sequences are SGHRS and YFSETQ. The DNA for the CDR3 is TGCGCCAGCAGCTGGCAGGGGGAACGGGATGAAAAACTGTTTTTT. It codes for CASSWQGERDEKLFF. Variable domain in full (rest from reference TRBV5-1 and TRBJ1-4): KAGVTQTPRYLIKTRGQQVTLSCSPISGHRSVSWYQQTPGQGLQFLFEYFSETQRNKGNFPGRFSGRQFSNSRSEMNVSTLELGDSALYLCASSWQGERDEKLFFGSGTQLSVL.

This chain joins TRBV3-1 (or the pseudogene TRBV3-2) and TRBJ2-3; 7 nucleotides align to TRBD2. Germline lookup yields CDR1 LGHDT and CDR2 YNNKEL (reference sequence). Germline trimming cut 3 bases from V and 9 bases from J; bases unmatched to any gene: 3. This CDR3 is 12 amino acids long. CDR3 DNA sequence: TGTGCCAGCAGCCACAGGGAGGGCACGCAGTATTTT. Protein product: CASSHREGTQYF.

The chain combines TRBV5-1 with TRBJ2-7, with no clear D. The CDR3 has 12 residues. The germline V and J ends were trimmed by 0 bases and 6 bases, with 7 bases remaining between them. CDR1 and CDR2 (germline): SGHRS, YFSETQ. CDR3 sequence reads: CASSLGGLEQYF. The CDR3 DNA sequence: TGCGCCAGCAGCTTGGGCGGTCTCGAGCAGTACTTC.

The chain carries TRBV2 and TRBJ2-2; D not certain. V was cut by 3 bases and J by 4 bases, with 15 bases left in between. This CDR3 region has 16 residues. Germline CDR1 and CDR2: SNHLY and FYNNEI. The CDR3 spells CASSEPTTDFTGELFF. CDR3 bases: TGTGCCAGCAGTGAGCCCACCACAGATTTCACCGGGGAGCTGTTTTTT.

V and J are TRBV19 and TRBJ1-2, with D perhaps matching TRBD1 (5 bases). Trimming cost V 8 bases and J 1 base, with 14 bases left between them. Germline CDR1 reads LNHDA; CDR2 reads SQIVND (reference sequence). The CDR3 has 14 residues. CDR3 sequence reads: CASARTGGNYGYTF. Here the CDR3 DNA reads TGTGCCAGTGCCAGGACCGGGGGTAACTATGGCTACACCTTC.

This chain connects TRBV3-1 (or the pseudogene TRBV3-2) to TRBJ1-1; TRBD1 might be the D (5 bases). Between the trimmed V and J ends, which lost 3 bases and 4 bases, there was a span of 6 bases. The CDR3 loop spans 12 amino acids. The V gene's germline CDR1 is LGHDT and CDR2 YNNKEL (reference sequence). The CDR3 sequence: CASSQGGTEAFF. DNA for the CDR3: TGTGCCAGCAGCCAGGGGGGCACTGAAGCTTTCTTT.

The chain employs TRBV9 and TRBJ1-2; no firm D call. In germline, CDR1 is SGDLS, CDR2 YYNGEE. This CDR3 spans 14 amino acids. V was shortened by 3 bases and J by 0 bases, with 9 bases between the two germline ends. The CDR3 DNA reads TGTGCCAGCAGCGCGGGGTTAGCTAACTATGGCTACACCTTC. Protein: CASSAGLANYGYTF.

This clone came up once. The chain combines TRBV21-1 with TRBJ2-5; TRBD1, as called in the table, went unchecked against the DNA. TRBV21-1 is described as a pseudogene. This CDR3 contains 15 residues. CDR3 loop: CASSKWDRGKETQYF. CDR3 coding DNA: TGTGCCAGCAGCAAATGGGACAGGGGGAAAGAGACCCAGTACTTC.

The J gene is TRBJ1-1, the V gene TRBV18; TRBD1 matches 9 bases. There are 15 residues in the CDR3. Germline CDR1 and CDR2: KGHSH and LQKENI. V shed 0 bases and J 7 bases; nucleotides not matched to a gene: 6. CDR3 in DNA: TGTGCCAGCTCACCACCTCTCCGGGACAGGGATGAAGCTTTCTTT. It encodes CASSPPLRDRDEAFF.

The chain combines TRBV29-1 with TRBJ2-1; TRBD1 is a possible D gene (5 bases). The V gene lost 2 bases and the J gene lost 14 bases, with 13 bases spanning the gap. The CDR3 is 11 amino acids. Germline-derived CDR1 and CDR2 are SQVTM and ANQGSEA. The CDR3 coding sequence is TGCAGCGTTGAAAGGGGCCCCCTAAAGTTCTTC. It yields the protein CSVERGPLKFF.

This clone was counted ten times or more. In nucleotides, the CDR3 is TGTGCCAGCAGCCGGACCGGGACTCCTGGGTATGGCTACACCTTC. Its translation: CASSRTGTPGYGYTF. J is TRBJ1-2 and V is TRBV7-9; D may be TRBD1 (5 bases). The germline gives CDR1 SEHNR, CDR2 FQNEAQ (reference sequence). V was shortened by 5 bases and J by 5 bases, with 18 bases between the two germline ends. The CDR3 runs 15 residues. The complete variable domain, with remaining parts taken from reference TRBV7-9 and TRBJ1-2, reads DTGVSQNPRHKITKRGQNVTFRCDPISEHNRLYWYRQTLGQGPEFLTYFQNEAQLEKSRLLSDRFSAERPKGSFSTLEIQRTEQGDSAMYLCASSRTGTPGYGYTFGSGTRLTVV.

This chain uses TRBV6-5 with TRBJ1-2; TRBD1 might be the D (5 bases). The CDR3 is 14 amino acids. Germline CDR1 reads MNHEY; CDR2 reads SVGAGI. Between the trimmed V and J ends, which lost 10 bases and 2 bases, there was a span of 17 bases. The CDR3 sequence is CATSKGGVNYGYTF. The CDR3 DNA reads as TGTGCCACCAGCAAGGGAGGGGTAAACTATGGCTACACCTTC.

The gene calls are TRBV5-4 and TRBJ2-7; D not resolved. The CDR3 covers 13 residues. Germline values: CDR1 SGHNT, CDR2 YYREEE (reference sequence). The V end was cut by 4 bases, the J end by 0 bases, with 8 bases between. CDR3 residues: CASSPRSSYEQYF. The CDR3 DNA reads TGTGCCAGCAGCCCAAGGAGCTCCTACGAGCAGTACTTC.

V is TRBV2 and J is TRBJ2-7, with a weak D call TRBD2 (6 bases). Germline CDR1 and CDR2: SNHLY and FYNNEI. The CDR3 is 15 residues long. The V end was cut by 9 bases, the J end by 0 bases, with 18 bases between. CDR3 sequence reads: CASRAGTGSSYEQYV. The DNA for the CDR3 is TGTGCCAGTAGAGCCGGGACTGGGAGCTCCTACGAGCAGTACGTC.

The chain carries TRBV29-1 and TRBJ2-2; 7 bases are a match to TRBD1. The CDR3 runs 15 residues. The germline V gene has CDR1 SQVTM and CDR2 ANQGSEA. The V segment lost 2 bases and the J segment 8 bases; nucleotides outside the gene matches: 11. This CDR3 reads CSVENEGALTGELFF. CDR3 DNA: TGCAGCGTTGAAAATGAGGGGGCGCTTACTGGGGAGCTGTTTTTT.

This clone was recorded once. The chain couples TRBV5-6 to TRBJ1-5; 8 bases are a match to TRBD1. CDR1 and CDR2 (germline): SGHDT, YYEEEE. V shed 4 bases and J 7 bases; nucleotides not matched to a gene: 7. The CDR3 runs to 14 residues. In nucleotides, the CDR3 is TGTGCCAGCAGCCTCGGACAGGGACGGCAGCCCCAGCATTTT. This codes for CASSLGQGRQPQHF.

The rearrangement uses TRBV5-4 and TRBJ2-5, with 7 bases identical to TRBD1. CDR3 length equals 13 residues. The germline CDR1 and CDR2 sequences are SGHNT and YYREEE (reference sequence). V shed 3 bases and J 5 bases; nucleotides not matched to a gene: 4. The CDR3 DNA is TGTGCCAGCAGCTCGGACAGGAGGGAGACCCAGTACTTC. It codes for CASSSDRRETQYF.

The J gene is TRBJ1-2, the V gene TRBV5-6; D uncertain. Germline assignment: CDR1 SGHDT and CDR2 YYEEEE. The CDR3 is 15 amino acids. V was clipped by 7 bases and J by 8 bases, with 24 bases between them. In nucleotides, the CDR3 is TGTGCCAGCTTCCGACCCGCAGGCCTGATGCGAGGCTACACCTTC. Its protein is CASFRPAGLMRGYTF.

V and J are TRBV5-4 and TRBJ2-4; tentatively, D is TRBD2 (6 bases). V was clipped by 10 bases and J by 0 bases, with 14 bases between them. This CDR3 comprises 14 residues. The germline V gene encodes CDR1 SGHNT and CDR2 YYREEE (reference sequence). The DNA for the CDR3 is TGTGCCTCGGCAGGAGGGCTAGCCAAAAACATTCAGTACTTC. Protein sequence: CASAGGLAKNIQYF. The variable domain in full, completed from reference TRBV5-4 and TRBJ2-4, reads ETGVTQSPTHLIKTRGQQVTLRCSSQSGHNTVSWYQQALGQGPQFIFQYYREEENGRGNFPPRFSGLQFPNYSSELNVNALELDDSALYLCASAGGLAKNIQYFGAGTRLSVL.

The rearrangement joins TRBV5-1 to TRBJ2-5; TRBD2 aligns across 13 bases. CDR3 size: 17 residues. The J segment lost 2 bases and the V segment lost 2 bases, leaving 6 bases of the junction unmatched. Germline V gene sequence: CDR1 SGHRS, CDR2 YFSETQ. The CDR3 spells CASSLGLAGAVQETQYF. For the CDR3, the DNA is TGCGCCAGCAGCTTAGGACTAGCGGGGGCGGTACAAGAGACCCAGTACTTC.

This clone was found a few times. J is TRBJ1-1 and V is TRBV2; 8 nucleotides line up with TRBD1. This CDR3 is 12 amino acids long. The V segment lost 4 bases and the J segment 7 bases; nucleotides outside the gene matches: 2. Germline V lookup: CDR1 SNHLY, CDR2 FYNNEI. For the CDR3, the DNA is TGTGCCAGCAGTGGGACAGGGTTTGAAGCTTTCTTT. Encoded protein: CASSGTGFEAFF.

V is TRBV7-3 and J is TRBJ2-2, with TRBD2 matching 13 bases. This CDR3 has 17 residues. The V gene's germline CDR1 is SGHTA and CDR2 FQGTGA. J was trimmed by 4 bases and V by 5 bases; bases with no gene match: 7. DNA of the CDR3: TGTGCCAGCAGCCCCACTAGCGGGAGGGCCGGCACCGGGGAGCTGTTTTTT. Protein: CASSPTSGRAGTGELFF.

The V gene is TRBV7-2, the J gene TRBJ2-5; TRBD1 aligns across 11 bases. The CDR3 is 16 residues long. CDR1 is SGHTA, CDR2 FQGNSA, per germline. The V gene end was trimmed by 1 base and the J gene end by 3 bases; junction bases not matched to a gene: 4. For the CDR3, the DNA is TGTGCCAGCAGCTTAGGGAGGACAGGGGGCGAAGAGACCCAGTACTTC. Its protein is CASSLGRTGGEETQYF.

As to this clone: A junction end diverges from the germline sequence, so it may reflect a read error. CDR3 protein: CSASYYGF. DNA for the CDR3: TGCAGTGCTAGTTATTACGGGTTT. The chain has TRBV20-1 and TRBJ1-1; D is unclear. Germline CDR1 reads DFQATT; CDR2 reads SNEGSKA (reference sequence). The CDR3 is made up of 8 amino acids.

The chain couples TRBV28 to TRBJ2-7; D may be TRBD1 (6 bases). The CDR3 runs 14 residues. V was clipped by 5 bases and J by 2 bases, with 13 bases between them. Per germline, CDR1 MDHEN and CDR2 SYDVKM. This CDR3 reads CASSTTGTTYEQYF. DNA of the CDR3: TGTGCCAGCAGTACAACCGGGACAACCTACGAGCAGTACTTC.